The sequence of this T cell receptor (beta chain) was determined in a study of shared clonotypes between healthy human individuals. This table comes from immunoSEQ multiplex PCR, and its TCRdb copy is limited to in-frame clones, with some not included. The sample consists of 530,000 or so clones, about 75% of them appearing once. This CDR3 has 16 amino acids. The V end lost 2 bases, the J end lost 0 bases, and 10 bases lay between the germline ends. Germline-derived CDR1 and CDR2 are SGHTA and FQGTGA. This clone has only one observation. The sequenced sample was PBMCs. This receptor was identified in a woman in her 40s in good health. Some clones in this sample may be carry-over from other donors' samples. The chain uses TRBV7-3 and TRBJ2-2; no definite D call. The CDR3 sequence is CASSLGPASNTGELFF. The CDR3 DNA reads TGTGCCAGCAGCTTAGGCCCCGCCTCGAACACCGGGGAGCTGTTTTTT.